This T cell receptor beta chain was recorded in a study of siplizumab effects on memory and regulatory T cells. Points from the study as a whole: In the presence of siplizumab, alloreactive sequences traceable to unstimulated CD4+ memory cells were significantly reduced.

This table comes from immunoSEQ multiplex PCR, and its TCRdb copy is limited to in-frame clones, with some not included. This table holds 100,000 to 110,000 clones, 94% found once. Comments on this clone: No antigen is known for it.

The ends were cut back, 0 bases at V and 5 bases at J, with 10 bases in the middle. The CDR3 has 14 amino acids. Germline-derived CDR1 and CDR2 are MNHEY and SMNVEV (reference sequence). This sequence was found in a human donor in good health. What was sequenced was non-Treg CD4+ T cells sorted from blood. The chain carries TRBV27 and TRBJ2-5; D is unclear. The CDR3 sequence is CASSLSGYGETQYF. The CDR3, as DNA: TGTGCCAGCAGTTTATCGGGGTACGGGGAGACCCAGTACTTC.